This T cell receptor beta chain comes out of a study of T-cell memory formation after mild COVID-19. V lost 4 bases and J lost 7; bases outside the gene matches: 16. The CDR3 sequence is 17 residues long. Germline V lookup: CDR1 SGDLS, CDR2 YYNGEE. This clonotype was recorded many times. The antigen is not known. MiXCR was run by TCRdb on the 5' RACE reads, yielding one entry per CDR3 protein. The sample holds a few hundred thousand distinct CDR3 sequences, approximately 24% seen once. Study-level findings and limits: Contracting CD4+ clones lay largely in CM and EM, with CD8+ ones residing in EMRA. Pre-infection memory showed some responding clones, and this suggested that cross-reactive memory joined.

This clonotype was obtained from an adult woman who had mild COVID-19 (a few samples of this study predate the infection). Cell type and time point are not known. The chain couples TRBV9 to TRBJ2-1, with 8 bases matching TRBD2. Sequenced input: PBMCs or a T cell subset sorted from them (not recorded which). The CDR3: CASSRAPGGGPGNEQFF. CDR3 sequence (DNA): TGTGCCAGCAGCCGCGCTCCGGGGGGGGGGCCCGGAAATGAGCAGTTCTTC.